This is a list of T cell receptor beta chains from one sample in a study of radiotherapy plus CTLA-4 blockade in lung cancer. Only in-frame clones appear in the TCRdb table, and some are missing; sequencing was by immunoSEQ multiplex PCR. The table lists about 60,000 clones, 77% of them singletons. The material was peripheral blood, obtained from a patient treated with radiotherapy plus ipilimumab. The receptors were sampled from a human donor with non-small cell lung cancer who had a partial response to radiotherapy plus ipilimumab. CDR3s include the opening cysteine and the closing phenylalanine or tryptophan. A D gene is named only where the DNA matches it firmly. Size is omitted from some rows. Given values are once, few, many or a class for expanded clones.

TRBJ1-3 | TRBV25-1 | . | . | TGTGCCAGCAGTGAATCCCCTATGTACACCATATATTTT | CASSESPMYTIYF
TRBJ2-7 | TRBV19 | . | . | TGTGCCAGTAGTATAGGGGGCAGTATCGACGAGCAGTACTTC | CASSIGGSIDEQYF
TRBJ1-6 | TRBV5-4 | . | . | TGTGCCAGCAGCTTGGACCCGCCGTCTAGTCCCCACTTT | CASSLDPPSSPHF
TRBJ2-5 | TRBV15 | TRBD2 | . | TGTGCCACCAGCAGCGGACTAGCGGCAGGGGGGAAGACCCAGTACTTC | CATSSGLAAGGKTQYF
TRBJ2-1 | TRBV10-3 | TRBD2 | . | TGTGCCATCAGTGAGTCCCCCGGCGCGGGGGGGCCCAATGAGCAGTTCTTC | CAISESPGAGGPNEQFF
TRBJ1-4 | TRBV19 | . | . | TGTGCCAGTAGTATTCAGGGAATGAAGGAAAAACTGTTTTTT | CASSIQGMKEKLFF
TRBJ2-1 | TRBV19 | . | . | TGTGCCAGTAGTATAAGTCACACGTACAATGAGCAGTTCTTC | CASSISHTYNEQFF
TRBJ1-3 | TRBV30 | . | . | TGTGCCTGGGGAACAGGGTCGGCCGGAAACACCATATATTTT | CAWGTGSAGNTIYF
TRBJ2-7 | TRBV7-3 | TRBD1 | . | TGTGCCAGCAGCAGAGCCGGGACAGGGAGCTCCGAGCAGTACTTC | CASSRAGTGSSEQYF
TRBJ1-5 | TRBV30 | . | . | TGTGCCTGGAGTCCCGGGAAGGGCAATCAGCCCCAGCATTTT | CAWSPGKGNQPQHF
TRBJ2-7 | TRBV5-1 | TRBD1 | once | TGCGCCAGCAGCAGGACAGGGGTGTTGTCCTACGAGCAGTACTTC | CASSRTGVLSYEQYF
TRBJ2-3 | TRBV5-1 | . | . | TGCGCCAGCAGCCCGTCGCGGGTGAGCACAGATACGCAGTATTTT | CASSPSRVSTDTQYF
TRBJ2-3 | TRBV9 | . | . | TGTGCCAGCAGCCCCGGGGGGCTACAAACCACAGATACGCAGTATTTT | CASSPGGLQTTDTQYF
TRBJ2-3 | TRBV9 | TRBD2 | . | TGTGCCAGCAGCGTAGACCCTAGCGGGGGGGCCGTAGATACGCAGTATTTT | CASSVDPSGGAVDTQYF
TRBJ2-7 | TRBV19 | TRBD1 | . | TGTGCCAGTAGTATAGACCCGACAGGGGGCCCCTACGAGCAGTACTTC | CASSIDPTGGPYEQYF
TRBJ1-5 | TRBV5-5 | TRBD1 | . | TGTGCCAGCAGCTTGGGTTTCGGGACAGGGGGTCAGCCCCAGCATTTT | CASSLGFGTGGQPQHF
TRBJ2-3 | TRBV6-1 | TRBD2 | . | TGTGCCAGCAGTGGCCCGGGGACTAGCGGGGGGGGGTACACAGATACGCAGTATTTT | CASSGPGTSGGGYTDTQYF
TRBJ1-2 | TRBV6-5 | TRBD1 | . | TGTGCCAGCAGTCTCGGGACAGGGGTCTATGGCTACACCTTC | CASSLGTGVYGYTF
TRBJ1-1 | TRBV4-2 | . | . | TGTGCCAGCAGCCAAGAACAGATTTTGAACACTGAAGCTTTCTTT | CASSQEQILNTEAFF
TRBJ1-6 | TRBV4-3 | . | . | TGCGCCAGCAGCCAACTCCCCCAGGGGTATAATTCACCCCTCCACTTT | CASSQLPQGYNSPLHF
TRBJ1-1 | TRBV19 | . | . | TGTGCCAGTAGTATAGACAGGGTGTCTGAAGCTTTCTTT | CASSIDRVSEAFF
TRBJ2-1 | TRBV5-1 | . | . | TGCGCCAGCAGCTTGGACTATGAGCAGTTCTTC | CASSLDYEQFF
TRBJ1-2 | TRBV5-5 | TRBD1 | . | TGTGCCAGCAGCCACATAGGACAGGGATATAACTATGGCTACACCTTC | CASSHIGQGYNYGYTF
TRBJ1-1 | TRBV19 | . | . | TGTGCCAGTAGTCCCACCGGGGTCATGAACACTGAAGCTTTCTTT | CASSPTGVMNTEAFF
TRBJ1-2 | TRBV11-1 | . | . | TGTGCCAGCAGCTCAACAGGGTTCTATGGCTACACCTTC | CASSSTGFYGYTF
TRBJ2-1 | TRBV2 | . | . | TGTGCCAGCATGGGGGCGCGCAATGAGCAGTTCTTC | CASMGARNEQFF